These 24 T cell receptor beta chains were all obtained from the same sample, sequenced in a study of cytomegalovirus exposure and HLA in healthy donors. The PCR ran on 60 Vbeta and 13 Jbeta primers. Only in-frame clones appear in the TCRdb table, and some are missing; sequencing was by immunoSEQ multiplex PCR. The table for this sample gives some 150,000 clones. The specimen was PBMCs. All receptors come from a woman between 18 and 29 years old in good health and CMV-seronegative.

This rearrangement joins TRBV4-1 to TRBJ2-7; 10 bases fit TRBD2. V gave up 5 bases and J gave up 3 bases; unmatched junction bases: 7. Looked up from germline, CDR1 is MGHRA and CDR2 is YSYEKL. CDR3 length: 15 amino acids. The CDR3 sequence is CASSKGLASDYEQYF. CDR3 nucleotides: TGCGCCAGCAGCAAGGGACTAGCGAGTGACTACGAGCAGTACTTC.

The rearrangement uses TRBV7-2 and TRBJ2-3, with unresolved D. Per germline, CDR1 SGHTA and CDR2 FQGNSA. The CDR3 spans 14 residues. The germline V and J ends were trimmed by 6 bases and 3 bases, with 13 bases remaining between them. The CDR3 DNA reads TGTGCCAGCAGACGTGATTACGCGACAGATACGCAGTATTTT. Its protein is CASRRDYATDTQYF.

The V and J genes are TRBV7-8 and TRBJ2-5, with TRBD2 matching 7 bases. CDR1 is SGHVS and CDR2 is FQNEAQ in the germline V gene. Trimming at V came to 5 bases and at J to 6 bases, leaving 15 bases not matched to a gene. The CDR3 consists of 16 residues. Written as DNA, the CDR3 is TGTGCCAGCAGCCCCTGGACTAGATCGGGGACGAAGACCCAGTACTTC. Residues: CASSPWTRSGTKTQYF.

The V gene is TRBV29-1, the J gene TRBJ2-1, with a tentative D call TRBD1 (6 bases). Trimming removed 7 bases from V and 8 bases from J, with 21 bases in between. Germline CDR1 SQVTM, CDR2 ANQGSEA. The CDR3 extends over 14 amino acids. Here the CDR3 reads CSAQGSPPLDEQFF. CDR3 coding DNA: TGCAGCGCTCAGGGGAGTCCCCCCTTAGATGAGCAGTTCTTC.

The rearrangement joins TRBV2 to TRBJ2-3; 8 bases align to TRBD2. Germline loops: CDR1 SNHLY, CDR2 FYNNEI. The length of the CDR3 is 15 residues. The V gene end was trimmed by 4 bases and the J gene end by 0 bases; junction bases not matched to a gene: 3. The CDR3 spells CASSAERESTDTQYF. In DNA form, the CDR3 reads TGTGCCAGCAGTGCGGAGCGGGAGAGCACAGATACGCAGTATTTT.

The CDR3: CASSLGTGGFNEQYV. For the CDR3, the DNA is TGTGCCAGCAGCTTGGGGACAGGGGGCTTCAACGAGCAGTACGTC. The chain couples TRBV5-4 to TRBJ2-7, with 11 bases matching TRBD1. This CDR3 comprises 15 residues. V gave up 0 bases and J gave up 5 bases; unmatched junction bases: 4. Germline loops: CDR1 SGHNT, CDR2 YYREEE (reference sequence).

J is TRBJ2-5 and V is TRBV7-9; TRBD2 matches 8 bases. The CDR3 is 16 amino acids. Per the germline V gene, CDR1 is SEHNR and CDR2 is FQNEAQ (reference sequence). J was trimmed by 5 bases and V by 2 bases; bases with no gene match: 10. Here the CDR3 reads CASSLPGREASETQYF. CDR3 nucleotide sequence: TGTGCCAGCAGCTTACCAGGGCGGGAGGCTAGTGAGACCCAGTACTTC. The variable domain in full, completed from reference TRBV7-9 and TRBJ2-5, reads DTGVSQNPRHKITKRGQNVTFRCDPISEHNRLYWYRQTLGQGPEFLTYFQNEAQLEKSRLLSDRFSAERPKGSFSTLEIQRTEQGDSAMYLCASSLPGREASETQYFGPGTRLLVL.

J is TRBJ1-5 and V is TRBV27; 7 positions agree with TRBD1. Germline V gene data show CDR1 as MNHEY and CDR2 as SMNVEV (reference sequence). The CDR3 is made up of 22 amino acids. The V segment lost 5 bases and the J segment 0 bases; nucleotides outside the gene matches: 25. The CDR3 DNA follows: TGTGCCAGCAGTCCCCGACCACCCGATAACAGGGCCAGGGGGTATAGCAATCAGCCCCAGCATTTT. Protein sequence: CASSPRPPDNRARGYSNQPQHF.

The chain couples TRBV10-3 to TRBJ2-1, with 13 bases fitting TRBD2. Germline-derived CDR1 and CDR2 are ENHRY and SYGVKD. This CDR3 spans 17 amino acids. V lost 1 base, J lost 0 bases, and 0 bases stayed unmatched. CDR3 sequence (DNA): TGTGCCATCAGTGAGTGGACTAGCGGGAGCTCCTACAATGAGCAGTTCTTC. Its protein product is CAISEWTSGSSYNEQFF.

The rearrangement links TRBV10-2 to TRBJ1-4; maybe TRBD1 (6 bases). Germline-derived CDR1 and CDR2 are WSHSY and SAAADI. The CDR3 loop spans 16 amino acids. The V gene lost 5 bases and the J gene lost 8 bases, with 21 bases spanning the gap. CDR3 nucleotides: TGCGCCAGCAGTTCAACCCGGACAGCCGACGGAGAAAAACTGTTTTTT. It encodes CASSSTRTADGEKLFF.

The rearrangement joins TRBV5-1 to TRBJ2-1, with 14 bases lining up with TRBD2. The CDR3 covers 20 residues. V lost 5 bases to trimming and J lost 4 bases; unmatched junction nucleotides: 17. Per the germline V gene, CDR1 is SGHRS and CDR2 is YFSETQ. The CDR3 DNA is TGCGCCAGCAGATTCGTTCGCGGGACTAGCGGGAGAACGGGGTACAATGAGCAGTTCTTC. Amino acids: CASRFVRGTSGRTGYNEQFF.

The rearrangement links TRBV27 to TRBJ2-3; 8 positions agree with TRBD2. V gave up 2 bases and J gave up 5 bases; unmatched junction bases: 12. This CDR3 region has 17 residues. Germline loops: CDR1 MNHEY, CDR2 SMNVEV (reference sequence). Here the CDR3 DNA reads TGTGCCAGCAGTTTACTCTCGCGAGCGGGAGCCCAAGATACGCAGTATTTT. The encoded protein is CASSLLSRAGAQDTQYF.

The V gene is TRBV7-8, the J gene TRBJ2-7, with a tentative D call TRBD2 (6 bases). CDR1 is SGHVS, CDR2 FQNEAQ, per germline. This CDR3 is 13 amino acids long. V was clipped by 5 bases and J by 6 bases, with 14 bases between them. In nucleotides, the CDR3 is TGTGCCAGCAGCGCACAGCAGGGAGGCGAGCAGTACGTC. Protein: CASSAQQGGEQYV.

The V gene is TRBV12-5, the J gene TRBJ2-7; TRBD1 matches 7 bases. The germline V gene encodes CDR1 LGHNT and CDR2 FRNRAP. CDR3 length: 13 amino acids. After removal of 6 bases from V and 2 bases from J, the junction contained 4 bases not matched to a gene. The chain's CDR3 is CASGPGTAYEQYF. In DNA form, the CDR3 reads TGTGCTAGTGGACCAGGGACAGCCTACGAGCAGTACTTC.

The V call is TRBV6-5, the J call TRBJ2-3; possibly TRBD1 for D (6 bases). Trimming took 7 bases from V and 3 from J, leaving 17 bases between them. The CDR3 is 15 residues long. Germline assignment: CDR1 MNHEY and CDR2 SVGAGI. The CDR3 region has the DNA TGTGCCAGCATGTTCTTACAGGGTGTTACAGATACGCAGTATTTT. It translates to CASMFLQGVTDTQYF.

This chain connects TRBV5-5 to TRBJ2-1; 12 nucleotides line up with TRBD2. Losses at the gene ends were 4 bases for V and 9 bases for J; bases not matched to a gene: 8. The CDR3 length is 15 residues. CDR1 is SGHKS and CDR2 is YYEKEE in the germline V gene (reference sequence). Here the CDR3 reads CASSGRTSGNSEQFF. The CDR3 coding sequence is TGTGCCAGCAGCGGAAGGACTAGCGGGAATAGTGAGCAGTTCTTC.

This chain joins TRBV7-9 and TRBJ2-2; the match to TRBD2 covers 14 bases. Germline assignment: CDR1 SEHNR and CDR2 FQNEAQ (reference sequence). The V gene end was trimmed by 4 bases and the J gene end by 7 bases; junction bases not matched to a gene: 8. The CDR3 consists of 17 residues. CDR3 sequence (DNA): TGTGCCAGCAGCTGGACTAGCGGGAGGCCCAACGGCGGGGAGCTGTTTTTT. This translates into CASSWTSGRPNGGELFF.

The chain uses TRBV2 and TRBJ2-5, with 10 bases aligning to TRBD2. V shed 2 bases and J 4 bases; nucleotides not matched to a gene: 4. The germline V gene encodes CDR1 SNHLY and CDR2 FYNNEI. The CDR3 sequence is 15 residues long. CDR3 loop: CASSEIEREGETQYF. The DNA of the CDR3 is TGTGCCAGCAGTGAAATTGAGCGGGAGGGAGAGACCCAGTACTTC.

The chain couples TRBV5-6 to TRBJ2-7; no reliable D call. This CDR3 is built from 13 residues. CDR1 and CDR2 (germline): SGHDT, YYEEEE. Between the trimmed V and J ends, which lost 3 bases and 1 base, there was a span of 8 bases. This chain's CDR3 is CASSSQDSYEQYF. DNA of the CDR3: TGTGCCAGCAGCTCCCAGGATTCCTACGAGCAGTACTTC.

The J gene is TRBJ2-3, the V gene TRBV13; D call uncertain. This CDR3 has 14 residues. Germline V gene lookup returns CDR1 PRHDT and CDR2 FYEKMQ (reference sequence). The germline V and J ends were trimmed by 3 bases and 0 bases, with 7 bases remaining between them. CDR3 nucleotides: TGTGCCAGCAGCTTGGCAGGAAGCACAGATACGCAGTATTTT. It yields the protein CASSLAGSTDTQYF.

The chain links TRBV11-2 to TRBJ2-1; 9 positions match TRBD2. There are 15 residues in the CDR3. CDR1 is SGHAT and CDR2 is FQNNGV in the germline V gene. J gave up 6 bases and V 0 bases, and 3 bases lay outside the gene matches. The CDR3 DNA reads as TGTGCCAGCAGCTTAGAGCGGGAGGGCGGCAATGAGCAGTTCTTC. Encoded protein: CASSLEREGGNEQFF.

The chain employs TRBV11-3 and TRBJ2-5, with 10 bases lining up with TRBD2. The CDR3 sequence is 14 residues long. In germline, CDR1 is SGHNT, CDR2 YENEEA. The trim removed 7 bases at V and 5 bases at J, leaving 7 bases unmatched. The CDR3 sequence: CASNSGGFTETQYF. CDR3 nucleotide sequence: TGTGCCAGCAATAGCGGGGGGTTCACGGAGACCCAGTACTTC.

The J gene is TRBJ1-6, the V gene TRBV30; TRBD1 might be the D (5 bases). This CDR3 comprises 14 residues. Germline V CDR1 and CDR2: GTSNPN, SVGIG (reference sequence). The ends were cut back, 1 base at V and 5 bases at J, with 9 bases in the middle. CDR3 loop: CAWSAGGNNSPLHF. The DNA of the CDR3 is TGTGCCTGGAGTGCGGGGGGAAATAATTCACCCCTCCACTTT.

The rearrangement joins TRBV4-2 to TRBJ1-2, with a tentative D call TRBD1 (5 bases). Germline CDR1 LGHNA, CDR2 YNFKEQ. Trimming pared 0 bases from V and 2 bases from J, leaving 10 bases between. The CDR3 length is 15 residues. CDR3 in DNA: TGTGCCAGCAGCCAAGATGACAGCTTAAACTATGGCTACACCTTC. Its protein is CASSQDDSLNYGYTF.